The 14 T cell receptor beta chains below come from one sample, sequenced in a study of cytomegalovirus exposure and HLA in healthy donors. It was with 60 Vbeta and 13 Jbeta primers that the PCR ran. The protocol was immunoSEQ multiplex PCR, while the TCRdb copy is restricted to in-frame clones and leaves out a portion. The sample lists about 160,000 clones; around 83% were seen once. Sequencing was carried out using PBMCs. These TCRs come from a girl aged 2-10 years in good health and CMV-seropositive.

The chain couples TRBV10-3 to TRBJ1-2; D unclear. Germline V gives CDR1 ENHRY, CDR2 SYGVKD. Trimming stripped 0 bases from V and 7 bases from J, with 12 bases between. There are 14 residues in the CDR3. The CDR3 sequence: CAISESIGEAGYTF. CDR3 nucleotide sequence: TGTGCCATCAGTGAGTCTATTGGGGAGGCTGGCTACACCTTC.

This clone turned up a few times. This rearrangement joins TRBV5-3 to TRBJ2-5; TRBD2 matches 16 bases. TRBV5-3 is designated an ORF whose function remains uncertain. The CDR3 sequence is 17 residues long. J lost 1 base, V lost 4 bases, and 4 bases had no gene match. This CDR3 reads CARSMGLAGGIQETQYF. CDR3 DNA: TGTGCCAGAAGCATGGGACTAGCGGGAGGGATCCAAGAGACCCAGTACTTC.

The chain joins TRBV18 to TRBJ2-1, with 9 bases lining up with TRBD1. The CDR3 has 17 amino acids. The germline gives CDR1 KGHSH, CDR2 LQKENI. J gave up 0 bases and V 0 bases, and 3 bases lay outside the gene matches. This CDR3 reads CASSPPRTGDSYNEQFF. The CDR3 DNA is TGTGCCAGCTCACCACCGAGGACAGGGGACTCCTACAATGAGCAGTTCTTC.

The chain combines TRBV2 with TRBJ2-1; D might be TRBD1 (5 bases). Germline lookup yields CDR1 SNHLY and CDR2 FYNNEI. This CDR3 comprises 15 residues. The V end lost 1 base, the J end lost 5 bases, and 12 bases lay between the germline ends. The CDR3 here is CASSEEGGAHNEQFF. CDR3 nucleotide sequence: TGTGCCAGCAGTGAAGAAGGTGGGGCTCACAATGAGCAGTTCTTC.

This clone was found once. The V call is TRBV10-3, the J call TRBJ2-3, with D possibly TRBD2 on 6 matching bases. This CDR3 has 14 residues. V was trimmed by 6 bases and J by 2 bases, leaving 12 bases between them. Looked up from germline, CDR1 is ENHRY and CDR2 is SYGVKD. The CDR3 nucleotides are TGTGCCATCAGGTCCAGCGGGTCCACAGATACGCAGTATTTT. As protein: CAIRSSGSTDTQYF.

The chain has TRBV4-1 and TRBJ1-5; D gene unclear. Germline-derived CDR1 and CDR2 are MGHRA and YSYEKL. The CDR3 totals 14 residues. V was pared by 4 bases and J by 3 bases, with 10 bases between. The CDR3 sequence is CASSPNGVNQPQHF. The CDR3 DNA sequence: TGCGCCAGCAGCCCGAACGGGGTCAATCAGCCCCAGCATTTT.

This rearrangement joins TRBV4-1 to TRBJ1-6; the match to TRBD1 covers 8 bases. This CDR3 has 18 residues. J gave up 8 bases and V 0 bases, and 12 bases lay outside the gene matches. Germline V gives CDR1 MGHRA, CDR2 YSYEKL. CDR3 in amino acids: CASSQDSIRGLEDSPLHF. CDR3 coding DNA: TGCGCCAGCAGCCAAGACTCGATCAGGGGGCTGGAGGATTCACCCCTCCACTTT.

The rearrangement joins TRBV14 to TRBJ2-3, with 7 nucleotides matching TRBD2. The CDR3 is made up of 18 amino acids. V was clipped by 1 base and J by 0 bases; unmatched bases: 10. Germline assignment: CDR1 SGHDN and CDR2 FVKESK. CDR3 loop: CASSQGALADPSTDTQYF. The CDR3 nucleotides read TGTGCCAGCAGCCAAGGGGCGCTAGCGGATCCTAGCACAGATACGCAGTATTTT. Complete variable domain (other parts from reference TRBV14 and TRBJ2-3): EAGVTQFPSHSVIEKGQTVTLRCDPISGHDNLYWYRRVMGKEIKFLLHFVKESKQDESGMPNNRFLAERTGGTYSTLKVQPAELEDSGVYFCASSQGALADPSTDTQYFGPGTRLTVL.

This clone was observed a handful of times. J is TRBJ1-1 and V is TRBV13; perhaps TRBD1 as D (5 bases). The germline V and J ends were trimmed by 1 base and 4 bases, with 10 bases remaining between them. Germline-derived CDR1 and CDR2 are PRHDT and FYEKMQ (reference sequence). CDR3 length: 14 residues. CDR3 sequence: CASSLAGSSTEAFF. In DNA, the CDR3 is TGTGCCAGCAGCTTAGCAGGGTCGAGCACTGAAGCTTTCTTT.

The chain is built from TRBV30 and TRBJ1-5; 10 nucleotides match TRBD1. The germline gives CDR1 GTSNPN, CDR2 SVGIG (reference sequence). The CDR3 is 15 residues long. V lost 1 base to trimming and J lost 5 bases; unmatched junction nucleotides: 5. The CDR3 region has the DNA TGTGCCTGGAGTGAAGGGACAGGGGTCTATCAGCCCCAGCATTTT. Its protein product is CAWSEGTGVYQPQHF.

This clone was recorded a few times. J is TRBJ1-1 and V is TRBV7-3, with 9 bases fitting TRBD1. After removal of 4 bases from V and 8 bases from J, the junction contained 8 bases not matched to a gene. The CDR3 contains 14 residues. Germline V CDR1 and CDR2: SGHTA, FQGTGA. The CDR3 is CASSSPGQGNEAFF. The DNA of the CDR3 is TGTGCCAGCAGCTCCCCGGGACAGGGTAACGAAGCTTTCTTT. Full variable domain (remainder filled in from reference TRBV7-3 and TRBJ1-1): GAGVSQTPSNKVTEKGKYVELRCDPISGHTALYWYRQSLGQGPEFLIYFQGTGAADDSGLPNDRFFAVRPEGSVSTLKIQRTERGDSAVYLCASSSPGQGNEAFFGQGTRLTVV.

This CDR3 reads CASSSASYEQYF. DNA for the CDR3: TGTGCCAGCAGTTCCGCGTCATACGAGCAGTACTTC. The chain couples TRBV28 to TRBJ2-7; D is uncertain. Germline V gives CDR1 MDHEN, CDR2 SYDVKM. There are 12 residues in the CDR3. V lost 4 bases and J 4 bases, leaving 8 bases between the germline ends. Full variable domain (rest looked up from reference TRBV28 and TRBJ2-7): DVKVTQSSRYLVKRTGEKVFLECVQDMDHENMFWYRQDPGLGLRLIYFSYDVKMKEKGDIPEGYSVSREKKERFSLILESASTNQTSMYLCASSSASYEQYFGPGTRLTVT.

DNA of the CDR3: TGTGCCAGCAGCCCGCCTGACAGGGCGGACTATGGCTACACCTTC. This encodes CASSPPDRADYGYTF. The chain links TRBV6-6 to TRBJ1-2; 7 nucleotides line up with TRBD1. Germline trimming cut 6 bases from V and 3 bases from J; bases unmatched to any gene: 10. CDR3 size: 15 residues. Germline lookup yields CDR1 MNHNY and CDR2 SVGAGI (reference sequence).

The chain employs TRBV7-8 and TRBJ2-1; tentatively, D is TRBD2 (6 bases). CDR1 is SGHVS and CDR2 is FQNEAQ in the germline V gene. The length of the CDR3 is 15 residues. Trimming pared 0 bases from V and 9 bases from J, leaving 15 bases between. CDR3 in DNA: TGTGCCAGCAGCTTAGCGCTATCCGGGAGAGGTGAGCAGTTCTTC. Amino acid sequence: CASSLALSGRGEQFF. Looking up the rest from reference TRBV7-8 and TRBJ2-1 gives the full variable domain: GAGVSQSPRYKVAKRGQDVALRCDPISGHVSLFWYQQALGQGPEFLTYFQNEAQLDKSGLPSDRFFAERPEGSVSTLKIQRTQQEDSAVYLCASSLALSGRGEQFFGPGTRLTVL.